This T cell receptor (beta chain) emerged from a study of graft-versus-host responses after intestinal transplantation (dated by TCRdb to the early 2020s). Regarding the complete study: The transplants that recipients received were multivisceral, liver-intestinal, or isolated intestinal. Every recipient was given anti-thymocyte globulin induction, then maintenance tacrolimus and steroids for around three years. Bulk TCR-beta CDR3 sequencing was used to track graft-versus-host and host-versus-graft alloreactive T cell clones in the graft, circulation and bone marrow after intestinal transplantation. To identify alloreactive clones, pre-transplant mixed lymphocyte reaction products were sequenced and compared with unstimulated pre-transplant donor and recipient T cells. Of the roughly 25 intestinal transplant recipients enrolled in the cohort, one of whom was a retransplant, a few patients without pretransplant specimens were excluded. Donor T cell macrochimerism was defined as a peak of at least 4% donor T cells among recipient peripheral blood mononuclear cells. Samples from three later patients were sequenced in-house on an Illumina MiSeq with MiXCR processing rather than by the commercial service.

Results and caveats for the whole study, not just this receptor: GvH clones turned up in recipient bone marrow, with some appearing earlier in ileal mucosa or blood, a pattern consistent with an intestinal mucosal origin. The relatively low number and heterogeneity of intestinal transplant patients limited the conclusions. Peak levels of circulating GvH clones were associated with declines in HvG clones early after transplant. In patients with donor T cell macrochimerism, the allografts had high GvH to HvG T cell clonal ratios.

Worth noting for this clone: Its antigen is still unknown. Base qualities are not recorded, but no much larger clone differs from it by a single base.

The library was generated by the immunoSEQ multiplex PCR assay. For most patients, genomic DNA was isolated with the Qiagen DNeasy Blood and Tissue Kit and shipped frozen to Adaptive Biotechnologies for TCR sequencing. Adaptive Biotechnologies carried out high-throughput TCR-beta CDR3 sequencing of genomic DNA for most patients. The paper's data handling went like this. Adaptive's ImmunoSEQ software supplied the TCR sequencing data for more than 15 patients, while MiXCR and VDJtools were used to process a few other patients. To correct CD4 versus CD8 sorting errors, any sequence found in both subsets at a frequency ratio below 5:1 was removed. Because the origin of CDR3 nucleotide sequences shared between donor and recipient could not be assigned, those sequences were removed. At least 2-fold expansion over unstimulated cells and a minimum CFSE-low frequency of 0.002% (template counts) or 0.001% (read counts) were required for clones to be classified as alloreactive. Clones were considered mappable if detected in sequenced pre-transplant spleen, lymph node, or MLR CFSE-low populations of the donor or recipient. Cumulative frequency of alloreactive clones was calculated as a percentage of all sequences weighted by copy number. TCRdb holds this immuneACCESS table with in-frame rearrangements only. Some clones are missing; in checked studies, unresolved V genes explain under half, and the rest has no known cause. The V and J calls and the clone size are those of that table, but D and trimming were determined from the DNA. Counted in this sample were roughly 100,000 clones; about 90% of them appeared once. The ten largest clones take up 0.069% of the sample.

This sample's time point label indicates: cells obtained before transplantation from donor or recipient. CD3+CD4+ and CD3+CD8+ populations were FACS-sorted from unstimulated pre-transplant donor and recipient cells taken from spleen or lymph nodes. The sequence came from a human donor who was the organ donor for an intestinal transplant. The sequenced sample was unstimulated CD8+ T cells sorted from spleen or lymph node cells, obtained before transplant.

DNA sequence: TGTGCCAGCAGCTCCGGGACTAGCCCCTACGAGCAGTACTTC. It is translated as CASSSGTSPYEQYF. This chain joins TRBV27 to TRBJ2-7, with TRBD2 identical over 9 junction bases. The germline V gene encodes CDR1 MNHEY and CDR2 SMNVEV (reference sequence). Relative to germline, V is missing 6 bases and J is missing 2 bases, with 5 bases of the junction outside any gene match. The CDR3 runs 14 residues from the cysteine to the phenylalanine. Only CDR3 DNA is held: 42 bases, read in frame from base 1.